One sample yielded the 27 T cell receptor beta chains listed below, sequenced in a study of CXCR3-negative and CXCR3-positive naive CD8 T cells. TRB cDNA was prepared as libraries by UMI-labeled 5' RACE. TCRdb processed the 5' RACE reads again and assigns one entry to each CDR3 protein, with no DNA. This sample lists under 150,000 distinct CDR3 sequences; its ten largest clones have around 0.28%. Study results and caveats: Naive cells positive for CXCR3 carried more hydrophobic TRB CDR3s than CXCR3-negative ones.

No antigen has been assigned to these receptors. The sample comprised naive CXCR3+ CD8+ T cells from blood. The subset here: CD45RO-CCR7+CD27+CD95- naive CD8+ T cells expressing CXCR3 (TNR3+). The receptors stem from a human donor in good health. Some clones in this sample may be carry-over from other donors' samples.

The chain links TRBV5-1 to TRBJ2-7; without DNA, the TCRdb call of TRBD1 cannot be checked. The CDR3 runs to 15 residues. The germline gives CDR1 SGHRS, CDR2 YFSETQ. The CDR3 region is CASSRTGTGIYEQYF.

The chain joins TRBV5-4 to TRBJ2-3; TCRdb reports TRBD1, a call that lacks DNA to check it against. The CDR3 consists of 13 residues. CDR1 and CDR2 from the germline V gene are SGHNT and YYREEE (reference sequence). The CDR3 sequence is CASSPGESDTQYF.

The chain couples TRBV4-3 to TRBJ1-2. Germline lookup yields CDR1 LGHNA and CDR2 YSLEER. This CDR3 region has 16 residues. CDR3 sequence reads: CASSQEIGTRTLGYTF.

The V call is TRBV13, the J call TRBJ2-7; checking the TCRdb D call of TRBD1 is not possible without DNA. This CDR3 region has 15 residues. Looked up from germline, CDR1 is PRHDT and CDR2 is FYEKMQ (reference sequence). The CDR3 here is CASSQKGAGYYEQYF.

The chain carries TRBV7-9 and TRBJ2-7; without DNA, the TCRdb call of TRBD2 cannot be checked. Germline loops: CDR1 SEHNR, CDR2 FQNEAQ (reference sequence). CDR3 size: 15 residues. This CDR3 reads CASSSSGAAGYEQYF.

This CDR3 reads CASSPEWGGAYEQYF. The V call is TRBV7-9, the J call TRBJ2-7; TCRdb picks TRBD1, but there is no DNA to check that call. The germline V gene has CDR1 SEHNR and CDR2 FQNEAQ (reference sequence). The CDR3 is made up of 15 amino acids.

The chain links TRBV7-9 to TRBJ2-1. The CDR3 contains 13 residues. Germline CDR1 reads SEHNR; CDR2 reads FQNEAQ (reference sequence). CDR3 region: CASSFEEYNEQFF.

This chain uses TRBV6-5 with TRBJ2-7; TCRdb's D call of TRBD1 is untestable without DNA. The CDR3 sequence is 14 residues long. The V gene's germline CDR1 is MNHEY and CDR2 SVGAGI. This chain's CDR3 is CASSYQGASYEQYF.

The chain recombines TRBV7-9 with TRBJ2-1; the D gene TCRdb calls, TRBD1, cannot be checked with no DNA. The germline V gene has CDR1 SEHNR and CDR2 FQNEAQ (reference sequence). The CDR3 consists of 15 residues. The CDR3 here is CASSPMGQGNNEQFF. Drawing the rest from reference TRBV7-9 and TRBJ2-1, the complete variable domain is DTGVSQNPRHKITKRGQNVTFRCDPISEHNRLYWYRQTLGQGPEFLTYFQNEAQLEKSRLLSDRFSAERPKGSFSTLEIQRTEQGDSAMYLCASSPMGQGNNEQFFGPGTRLTVL.

The V call is TRBV13, the J call TRBJ2-7; absent DNA, TCRdb's TRBD2 call cannot be checked. Looked up from germline, CDR1 is PRHDT and CDR2 is FYEKMQ (reference sequence). This CDR3 spans 15 amino acids. The CDR3 protein is CASSLRAGGPHEQYF.

The V and J genes are TRBV7-9 and TRBJ2-5. The length of the CDR3 is 13 residues. Looked up from germline, CDR1 is SEHNR and CDR2 is FQNEAQ (reference sequence). CDR3 sequence: CASSLYERSTQYF.

The V call is TRBV23-1, the J call TRBJ2-7; TCRdb picks TRBD1, but there is no DNA to check that call. TRBV23-1 is marked as an open reading frame, function uncertain. CDR3 size: 13 residues. CDR3 in amino acids: CARGQGKTYEQYF.

The J gene is TRBJ1-2, the V gene TRBV3-1; with no DNA, the TCRdb D assignment of TRBD1 cannot be verified. Germline CDR1 and CDR2: LGHDT and YNNKEL (reference sequence). The CDR3 totals 15 residues. The CDR3 reads CASSHNTGSDYGYTF.

The chain has TRBV27 and TRBJ2-7; the D call from TCRdb, TRBD1, cannot be confirmed without DNA. Germline CDR1 is MNHEY and CDR2 is SMNVEV (reference sequence). The CDR3 is 12 residues long. The CDR3 is CASKEGDSEQYF.

The V call is TRBV29-1, the J call TRBJ1-1; TCRdb selects TRBD1, and the lack of DNA leaves this call unchecked. Looked up from germline, CDR1 is SQVTM and CDR2 is ANQGSEA. The CDR3 is 13 residues long. CDR3 sequence reads: CSVDGAGGTEAFF.

The J gene is TRBJ1-5, the V gene TRBV23-1; the D call from TCRdb, TRBD1, cannot be confirmed without DNA. TRBV23-1 is labeled an ORF, and its function is uncertain. This CDR3 comprises 14 residues. CDR3 protein: CASSQGTRNQPQHF.

The V gene is TRBV5-1, the J gene TRBJ1-4. The germline V gene has CDR1 SGHRS and CDR2 YFSETQ. This CDR3 has 15 amino acids. CDR3 sequence reads: CASSLLGATNEKLFF.

This rearrangement joins TRBV15 to TRBJ2-3; the TCRdb call, TRBD1, lacks DNA for checking. CDR1 is LNHNV, CDR2 YYDKDF, per germline (reference sequence). This CDR3 has 15 amino acids. CDR3 loop: CATSPGLLSTDTQYF.

The V call is TRBV12-3 or TRBV12-4, the J call TRBJ2-1; the TCRdb call, TRBD2, lacks DNA for checking. The CDR3 length is 18 residues. The CDR3 region is CASTGTSGVLSSYNEQFF.

CDR3 loop: CASSAELDLTNTGELFF. The rearrangement uses TRBV25-1 and TRBJ2-2; TCRdb names TRBD2, which stays unverified in the absence of DNA. The CDR3 runs to 17 residues. Germline CDR1 MGHDK, CDR2 SYGVNS.

V is TRBV4-2 and J is TRBJ2-5; checking the TCRdb D call of TRBD2 is not possible without DNA. This CDR3 is built from 15 residues. Germline-derived CDR1 and CDR2 are LGHNA and YNFKEQ. CDR3 amino acids: CASSQARAGWETQYF.

The rearrangement links TRBV29-1 to TRBJ2-2. Germline CDR1 and CDR2: SQVTM and ANQGSEA. The CDR3 sequence is 13 residues long. The CDR3 reads CSVTQGGTGELFF.

The rearrangement joins TRBV7-2 to TRBJ2-7; TCRdb selects TRBD2, and the lack of DNA leaves this call unchecked. Germline V lookup: CDR1 SGHTA, CDR2 FQGNSA. The CDR3 extends over 15 amino acids. This chain's CDR3 is CASSFFSGLNYEQYF. Full variable domain (rest looked up from reference TRBV7-2 and TRBJ2-7): GAGVSQSPSNKVTEKGKDVELRCDPISGHTALYWYRQSLGQGLEFLIYFQGNSAPDKSGLPSDRFSAERTGGSVSTLTIQRTQQEDSAVYLCASSFFSGLNYEQYFGPGTRLTVT.

This chain links TRBV5-1 with TRBJ2-1. The CDR3 contains 15 residues. Germline values: CDR1 SGHRS, CDR2 YFSETQ. The CDR3 sequence: CASSYTEVPYNEQFF.

The chain has TRBV14 and TRBJ2-5; the D call of TRBD1 rests on TCRdb alone, since no DNA is present to check it. From germline, CDR1 is SGHDN and CDR2 FVKESK. This CDR3 region has 16 residues. The CDR3: CASSRRDRGGEETQYF.

V usage is TRBV9 and J usage is TRBJ1-1; the D call from TCRdb, TRBD1, cannot be confirmed without DNA. The CDR3 covers 15 residues. The V gene's germline CDR1 is SGDLS and CDR2 YYNGEE. The CDR3: CASSPGGAMNTEAFF.

This chain uses TRBV25-1 with TRBJ1-1; TCRdb gives TRBD1 as the D gene, but with no DNA this cannot be confirmed. CDR3 length: 13 amino acids. Germline CDR1 MGHDK, CDR2 SYGVNS. This chain's CDR3 is CASSIQGNTEAFF.